These T cell receptor beta chains were read from a single sample in a study of shared clonotypes between healthy human individuals. Clones were read by immunoSEQ multiplex PCR, and TCRdb kept only the in-frame ones, dropping some. The sample has 450,000 to 500,000 clones, approximately 78% seen once. The specimen was PBMCs. The source of these receptors is a woman aged 35 to 49 in good health. Some clones in this sample may be carry-over from other donors' samples. The CDR3 runs from the conserved cysteine through the conserved F or W. The D gene is left open where the match is weak. Clone size is stated in some rows and not others, as once, few, many or a class when expanded.

d_gene,v_gene,abundance,len,j_gene,CDR3aa,CDR3nt
.,TRBV7-9,.,13,TRBJ2-7,CASSWGASYEQYF,TGTGCCAGCAGCTGGGGGGCCTCCTACGAGCAGTACTTC
.,TRBV5-4,once,16,TRBJ2-1,CASSLGGSSSYNEQFF,TGTGCCAGCAGCTTGGGAGGTAGCAGCTCCTACAATGAGCAGTTCTTC
.,TRBV19,.,15,TRBJ2-5,CASSIGGAQRETQYF,TGTGCCAGTAGTATTGGGGGGGCTCAAAGAGAGACCCAGTACTTC
.,TRBV11-2,.,15,TRBJ2-1,CASTPWESSYNEQFF,TGTGCCAGCACCCCGTGGGAGAGCTCCTACAATGAGCAGTTCTTC
TRBD2,TRBV4-3,few,14,TRBJ2-3,CASSTGGEGDTQYF,TGCGCCAGCAGCACGGGGGGGGAGGGAGATACGCAGTATTTT
TRBD1,TRBV5-6,.,15,TRBJ1-1,CASSWGTGKNTEAFF,TGTGCCAGCAGCTGGGGGACAGGAAAGAACACTGAAGCTTTCTTT
.,TRBV20-1,few,10,TRBJ2-3,CSASPDTQYF,TGCAGTGCTAGCCCAGATACGCAGTATTTT
TRBD2,TRBV7-9,.,15,TRBJ2-5,CASTLTSGSGETQYF,TGTGCCAGCACCCTGACTAGCGGGTCTGGAGAGACCCAGTACTTC
.,TRBV29-1,.,13,TRBJ2-3,CSVEGRGIDTQYF,TGCAGCGTTGAGGGGCGAGGTATAGATACGCAGTATTTT
TRBD2,TRBV15,.,15,TRBJ2-1,CATSRGTSGTDEQFF,TGTGCCACCAGCAGAGGGACTAGCGGGACAGATGAGCAGTTCTTC
.,TRBV6-1,.,18,TRBJ1-5,CASSGRRAGGPGIQPQHF,TGTGCCAGCAGTGGTCGACGGGCCGGAGGTCCGGGAATTCAGCCCCAGCATTTT
.,TRBV27,many,10,TRBJ2-7,CAVPSYEQYF,TGTGCCGTTCCCTCTTACGAGCAGTACTTC
TRBD2,TRBV5-1,.,16,TRBJ2-3,CASSSGTSGSSDTQYF,TGCGCCAGCAGCTCCGGGACTAGCGGGAGTTCCGATACGCAGTATTTT
.,TRBV7-2,.,17,TRBJ1-2,CASSAQTGANTNYGYTF,TGTGCCAGCAGCGCCCAGACAGGCGCTAACACTAACTATGGCTACACCTTC
.,TRBV30,.,11,TRBJ2-3,CAWSRTYTQYF,TGTGCCTGGTCTAGGACTTATACGCAGTATTTT
TRBD1,TRBV7-7,few,15,TRBJ2-1,CASSPGTGAVDEQFF,TGTGCCAGCAGCCCCGGGACAGGGGCCGTCGATGAGCAGTTCTTC
TRBD2,TRBV28,.,13,TRBJ2-1,CASTPGREHEQFF,TGTGCCAGCACCCCGGGGAGGGAGCATGAGCAGTTCTTC
.,TRBV25-1,.,15,TRBJ1-4,CASSQGTGGFEKLFF,TGTGCCAGCAGTCAAGGGACGGGGGGCTTCGAAAAACTGTTTTTT
.,TRBV5-4,.,14,TRBJ1-2,CASSPFGPNYGYTF,TGTGCCAGCAGCCCATTTGGGCCTAACTATGGCTACACCTTC
TRBD1,TRBV28,.,15,TRBJ1-2,CASSPGQARLPCYTF,TGTGCCAGCAGTCCAGGACAGGCCCGACTCCCGTGCTACACCTTC
.,TRBV28,.,17,TRBJ1-5,CASQVGEGSYSNQPQHF,TGTGCCAGCCAAGTAGGTGAAGGTTCCTATAGCAATCAGCCCCAGCATTTT
TRBD1,TRBV11-1,.,17,TRBJ2-2,CASSRGQVLSNTGELFF,TGTGCCAGCAGCCGCGGACAGGTCCTTTCGAACACCGGGGAGCTGTTTTTT
TRBD1,TRBV7-2,.,16,TRBJ2-5,CASSLRDRAYQETQYF,TGTGCCAGCAGCCTCCGGGACAGGGCTTACCAAGAGACCCAGTACTTC
.,TRBV9,.,16,TRBJ2-1,CASSVAASLEGNEQFF,TGTGCCAGCAGCGTAGCTGCGAGCCTCGAGGGCAATGAGCAGTTCTTC
.,TRBV7-8,.,13,TRBJ1-1,CASSSQSLTEAFF,TGTGCCAGCAGCTCCCAATCGTTGACTGAAGCTTTCTTT
.,TRBV6-6,.,15,TRBJ2-2,CASSYSSLVIGELFF,TGTGCCAGCAGTTACTCGTCCCTAGTGATCGGGGAGCTGTTTTTT
TRBD2,TRBV7-8,.,18,TRBJ2-7,CASSSPGLAGGPRGEQYF,TGTGCCAGCAGCTCGCCGGGACTAGCGGGAGGGCCCAGGGGTGAGCAGTACTTC
.,TRBV7-9,once,12,TRBJ2-1,CASSIDPNEQFF,TGTGCCAGCAGCATCGACCCGAATGAGCAGTTCTTC